The TCR beta chain under discussion was sequenced for a study of blood T cells in healthy people across ages. Study-level information: Per two T cells, about one barcoded beta molecule was captured through template switching.

The CDR3 covers 14 residues. Per the germline V gene, CDR1 is GTSNPN and CDR2 is SVGIG (reference sequence). Then a second PCR, running roughly 6 to 11 cycles, was carried out with a sample-barcoded 5' primer and a J-beta primer mix. One entry per CDR3 protein results from TCRdb running MiXCR on the 5' RACE reads. Of approximately 780,000 distinct CDR3 sequences listed, 25% to 30% are singletons. There are a few counts of this clonotype. The sample was also reused in another study, on T cells of mothers and their children. From that study: Second-round PCR products received sample barcodes and 2-4 random nucleotides from the M1S primer. Related mother-child pairs showed slightly higher but non-significant overlap than unrelated pairs. The authors identified no persistent microchimeric T cell clones.

Sequencing was carried out using blood. The V call is TRBV30, the J call TRBJ2-1; D may be TRBD1 (6 bases). The J call may be wrong; the DNA end is better matched by TRBJ2-5. The source of this sequence is a boy aged 5-17 years in good health. The CDR3 protein is CAWNTQGLIETQYF. In DNA form, the CDR3 reads TGTGCCTGGAACACACAGGGTTTAATAGAGACCCAGTACTTC.